This section outlines one TCR beta chain sequence together with its context. The target antigen is unknown. Template switching (which added a universal primer site) was used, and cDNA carried unique molecular identifiers. TCRdb itself ran the 5' RACE reads through MiXCR, one entry per CDR3 protein. The sample shows some 270,000 distinct CDR3 sequences, about 9% of them seen only once. This sample was taken from a study of identical twins. Study-level results: Out-of-frame alpha sequences that twins shared showed excess low generation probability.

These data are also associated with another study on yellow fever vaccine responses in identical twins.

Sequenced input: CD8+ T cells sorted from blood. The receptor comes from a woman aged 18-29 years in good health.

CDR3 residues: CASNPLGTSAVDGETQYF. The CDR3 region has the DNA TGTGCCAGCAACCCTTTGGGGACTAGTGCTGTGGATGGAGAGACCCAGTACTTC. The chain couples TRBV11-1 to TRBJ2-5, with 8 bases identical to TRBD2. The germline V gene has CDR1 SGHAT and CDR2 FQDESV (reference sequence). The CDR3 is 18 residues long. The J segment lost 4 bases and the V segment lost 7 bases, leaving 20 bases of the junction unmatched.